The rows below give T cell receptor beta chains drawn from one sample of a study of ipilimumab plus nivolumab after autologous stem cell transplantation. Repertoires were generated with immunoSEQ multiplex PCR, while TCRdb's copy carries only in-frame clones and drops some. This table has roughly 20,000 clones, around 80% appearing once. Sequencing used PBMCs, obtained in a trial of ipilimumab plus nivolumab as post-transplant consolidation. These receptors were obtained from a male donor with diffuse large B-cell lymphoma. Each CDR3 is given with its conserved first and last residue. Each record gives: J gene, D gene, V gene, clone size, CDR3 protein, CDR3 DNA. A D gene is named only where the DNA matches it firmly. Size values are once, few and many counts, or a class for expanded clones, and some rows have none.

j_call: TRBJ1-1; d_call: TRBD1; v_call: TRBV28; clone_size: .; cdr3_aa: CASSQGGSNTEAFF; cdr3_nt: TGTGCCAGCAGTCAGGGGGGATCGAACACTGAAGCTTTCTTT
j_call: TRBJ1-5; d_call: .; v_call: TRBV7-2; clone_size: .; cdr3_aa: CASSYSNQPQHF; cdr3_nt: TGTGCCAGCAGCTATAGCAATCAGCCCCAGCATTTT
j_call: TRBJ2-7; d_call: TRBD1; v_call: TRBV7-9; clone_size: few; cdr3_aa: CASSPDRGTSYEQYF; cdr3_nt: TGTGCCAGCAGCCCGGACAGGGGAACCTCCTACGAGCAGTACTTC
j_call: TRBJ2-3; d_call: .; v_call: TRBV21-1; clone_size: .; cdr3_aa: CASSKEFMGLAVLYPDTQYF; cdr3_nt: TGTGCCAGCAGCAAAGAGTTCATGGGACTAGCGGTGCTTTACCCAGATACGCAGTATTTT
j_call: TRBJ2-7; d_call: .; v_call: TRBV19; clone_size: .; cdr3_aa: CASSQAGDTYEQYF; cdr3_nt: TGTGCCAGTAGTCAGGCAGGGGACACCTACGAGCAGTACTTC
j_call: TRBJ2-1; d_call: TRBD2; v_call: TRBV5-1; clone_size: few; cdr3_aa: CASSRSLPGLAGGPFDEQFF; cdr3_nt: TGCGCCAGCAGCCGTTCTCTTCCGGGACTAGCGGGGGGGCCATTCGATGAGCAGTTCTTC
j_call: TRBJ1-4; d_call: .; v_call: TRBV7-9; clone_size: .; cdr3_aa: CASSLAEGRKLFF; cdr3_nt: TGTGCCAGCAGCTTAGCGGAAGGTAGAAAACTGTTTTTT
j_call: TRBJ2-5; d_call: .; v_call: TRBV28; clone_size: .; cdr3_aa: CASSPTVGIETQYF; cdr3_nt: TGTGCCAGCAGTCCTACGGTGGGGATAGAGACCCAGTACTTC
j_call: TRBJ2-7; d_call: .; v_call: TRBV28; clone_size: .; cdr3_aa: CASSPSPRRDEQYF; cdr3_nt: TGTGCCAGCAGCCCCAGCCCCAGAAGGGACGAGCAGTACTTC
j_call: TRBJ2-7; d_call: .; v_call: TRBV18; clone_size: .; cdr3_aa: CASSPVVVGEQYF; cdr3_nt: TGTGCCAGCTCACCGGTAGTCGTTGGCGAGCAGTACTTC
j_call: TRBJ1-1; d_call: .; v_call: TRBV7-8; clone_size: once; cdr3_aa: CASSSTPGLNTEAFF; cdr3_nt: TGTGCCAGCAGCTCAACCCCGGGTCTGAACACTGAAGCTTTCTTT
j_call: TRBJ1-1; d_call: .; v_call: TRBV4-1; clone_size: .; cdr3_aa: CASSRGGNTEAFF; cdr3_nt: TGCGCCAGCAGCCGAGGGGGGAACACTGAAGCTTTCTTT
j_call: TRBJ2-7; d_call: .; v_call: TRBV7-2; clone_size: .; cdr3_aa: CASTSTSGIAYEQYF; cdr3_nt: TGTGCCAGCACTTCCACCTCGGGGATCGCCTACGAGCAGTACTTC
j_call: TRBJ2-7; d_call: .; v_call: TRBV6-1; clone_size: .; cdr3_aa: CASTPGNSYEQYF; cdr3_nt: TGTGCCAGCACCCCAGGGAACTCCTACGAGCAGTACTTC
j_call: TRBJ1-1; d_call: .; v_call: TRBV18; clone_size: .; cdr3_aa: CASSAGPRSYTEAFF; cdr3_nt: TGTGCCAGCTCGGCGGGTCCCAGATCGTACACTGAGGCTTTCTTT
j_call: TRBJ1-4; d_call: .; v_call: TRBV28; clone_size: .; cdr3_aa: CASSQNMWGATNEKLFF; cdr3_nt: TGTGCCAGCAGCCAGAATATGTGGGGGGCAACTAATGAAAAACTGTTTTTT
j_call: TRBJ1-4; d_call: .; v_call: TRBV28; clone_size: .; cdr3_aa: CASSLLQEKLFF; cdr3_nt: TGTGCCAGCAGTTTATTACAAGAAAAACTGTTTTTT
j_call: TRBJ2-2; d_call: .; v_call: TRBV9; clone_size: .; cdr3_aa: CASSVAGLHTGELFF; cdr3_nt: TGTGCCAGCAGCGTAGCTGGATTACACACCGGGGAGCTGTTTTTT
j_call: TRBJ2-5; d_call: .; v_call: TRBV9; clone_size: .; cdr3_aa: CASSPDLVAGETQYF; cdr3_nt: TGTGCCAGCAGCCCGGATCTAGTGGCGGGGGAGACCCAGTACTTC
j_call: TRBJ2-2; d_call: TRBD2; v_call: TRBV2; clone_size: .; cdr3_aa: CASRELAGGPGELFF; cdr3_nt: TGTGCCAGCAGAGAGCTAGCGGGGGGGCCCGGGGAGCTGTTTTTT
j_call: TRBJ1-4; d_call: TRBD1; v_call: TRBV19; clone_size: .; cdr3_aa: CASSPGTGGATNEKLFF; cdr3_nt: TGTGCCAGTAGTCCCGGGACAGGGGGTGCAACTAATGAAAAACTGTTTTTT
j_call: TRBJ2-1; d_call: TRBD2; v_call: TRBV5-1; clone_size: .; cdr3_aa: CASSSLPSGGALEQFF; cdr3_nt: TGCGCCAGCAGCTCGCTACCTAGCGGGGGGGCCCTTGAGCAGTTCTTC
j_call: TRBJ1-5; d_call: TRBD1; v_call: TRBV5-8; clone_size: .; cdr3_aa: CASRKTGTESDQPQHF; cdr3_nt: TGTGCCAGCAGAAAAACCGGGACAGAGAGTGACCAGCCCCAGCATTTT
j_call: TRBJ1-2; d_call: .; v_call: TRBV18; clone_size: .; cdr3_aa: CASSPPWDTHGYTF; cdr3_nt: TGTGCCAGCTCACCACCGTGGGATACCCATGGCTACACCTTC
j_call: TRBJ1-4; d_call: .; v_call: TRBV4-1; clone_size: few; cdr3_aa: CASSPEGPNEKLFF; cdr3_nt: TGCGCCAGCAGCCCGGAGGGGCCTAATGAAAAACTGTTTTTT
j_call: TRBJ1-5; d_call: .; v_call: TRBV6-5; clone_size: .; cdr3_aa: CASSYSSGQPQHF; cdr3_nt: TGTGCCAGCAGTTACTCGTCCGGTCAGCCCCAGCATTTT
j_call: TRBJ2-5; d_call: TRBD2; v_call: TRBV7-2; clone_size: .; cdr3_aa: CASSLFRLAGGQETQYF; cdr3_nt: TGTGCCAGCAGCTTGTTCCGGCTAGCGGGGGGGCAAGAGACCCAGTACTTC
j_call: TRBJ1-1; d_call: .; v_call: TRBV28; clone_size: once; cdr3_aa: CASRANTEAFF; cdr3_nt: TGTGCCAGCAGGGCAAACACTGAAGCTTTCTTT
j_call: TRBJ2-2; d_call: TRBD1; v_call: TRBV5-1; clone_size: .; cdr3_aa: CASSATGVRAGELFF; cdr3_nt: TGCGCCAGCAGCGCCACAGGGGTAAGGGCCGGGGAGCTGTTTTTT
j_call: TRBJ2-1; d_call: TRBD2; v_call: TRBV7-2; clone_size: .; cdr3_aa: CASSERGIPYNEQFF; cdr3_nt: TGTGCCAGCAGCGAGCGGGGAATACCCTACAATGAGCAGTTCTTC
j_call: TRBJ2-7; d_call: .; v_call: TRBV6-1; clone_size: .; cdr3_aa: CASLEQGSSYEQYF; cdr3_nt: TGTGCCAGCCTAGAACAGGGAAGCAGTTACGAGCAGTACTTC
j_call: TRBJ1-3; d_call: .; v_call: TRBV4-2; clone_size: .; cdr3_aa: CASSQPERRSSGNTIYF; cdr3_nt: TGTGCCAGCAGCCAACCCGAGCGGAGAAGCTCTGGAAACACCATATATTTT
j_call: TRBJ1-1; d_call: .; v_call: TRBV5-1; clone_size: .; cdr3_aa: CASSLHTGTTEAFF; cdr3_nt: TGCGCCAGCAGCTTGCACACAGGGACCACTGAAGCTTTCTTT
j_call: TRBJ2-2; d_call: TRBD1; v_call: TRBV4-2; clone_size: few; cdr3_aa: CASSPGDRDNTGELFF; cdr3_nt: TGTGCCAGCAGCCCTGGGGACAGGGACAACACCGGGGAGCTGTTTTTT
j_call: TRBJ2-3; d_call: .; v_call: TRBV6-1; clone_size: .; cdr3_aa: CASSPGSFRTDTQYF; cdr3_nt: TGTGCCAGCAGCCCCGGGTCTTTTCGCACAGATACGCAGTATTTT
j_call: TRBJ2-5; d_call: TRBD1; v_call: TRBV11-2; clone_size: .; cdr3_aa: CASSWGGTGQQETQYF; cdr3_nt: TGTGCCAGCAGCTGGGGTGGGACAGGGCAACAAGAGACCCAGTACTTC
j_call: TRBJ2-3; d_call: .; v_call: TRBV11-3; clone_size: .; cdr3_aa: CASSLATGRPSTDTQYF; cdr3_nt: TGTGCCAGCAGCTTAGCCACTGGGCGGCCTAGCACAGATACGCAGTATTTT
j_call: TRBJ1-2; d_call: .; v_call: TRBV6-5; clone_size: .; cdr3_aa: CASSRANYGYTF; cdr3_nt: TGTGCCAGCAGTCGAGCTAACTATGGCTACACCTTC
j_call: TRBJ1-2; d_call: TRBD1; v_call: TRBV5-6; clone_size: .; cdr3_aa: CASRRQGAVYGYTF; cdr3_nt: TGTGCCAGCAGACGACAGGGGGCGGTCTATGGCTACACCTTC
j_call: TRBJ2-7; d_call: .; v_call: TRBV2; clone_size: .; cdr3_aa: CAIRGTASKGEQYF; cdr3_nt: TGTGCCATCAGAGGGACCGCCTCTAAGGGTGAGCAGTACTTC
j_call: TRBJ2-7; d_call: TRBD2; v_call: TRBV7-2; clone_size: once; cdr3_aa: CASSLASGGSYEQYF; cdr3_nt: TGTGCCAGCAGCTTAGCCAGCGGGGGTTCCTACGAGCAGTACTTC
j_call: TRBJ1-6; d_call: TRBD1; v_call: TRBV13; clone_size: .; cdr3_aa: CASSLAPTGGASPLHF; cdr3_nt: TGTGCCAGCAGCTTAGCCCCGACAGGGGGCGCTTCACCCCTCCACTTT
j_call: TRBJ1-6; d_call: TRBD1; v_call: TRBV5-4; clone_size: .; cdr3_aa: CASSSIGGTGGNSPLHF; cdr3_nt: TGTGCCAGCAGCTCCATCGGAGGGACAGGGGGAAATTCACCCCTCCACTTT
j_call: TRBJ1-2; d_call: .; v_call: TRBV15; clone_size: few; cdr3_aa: CATKGQRYGYTF; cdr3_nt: TGTGCCACCAAAGGACAGAGATATGGCTACACCTTC
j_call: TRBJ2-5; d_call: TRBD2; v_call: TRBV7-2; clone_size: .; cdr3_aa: CASSFSGGGETQYF; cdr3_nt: TGTGCCAGCAGCTTCAGCGGGGGCGGGGAGACCCAGTACTTC
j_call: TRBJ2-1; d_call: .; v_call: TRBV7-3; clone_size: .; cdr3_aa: CASSLDTGSSYNEQFF; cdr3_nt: TGTGCCAGCAGCTTAGATACGGGTAGCTCCTACAATGAGCAGTTCTTC
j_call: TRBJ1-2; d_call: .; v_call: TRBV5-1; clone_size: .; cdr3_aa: CASSLAGYSGYTF; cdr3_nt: TGCGCCAGCAGCTTGGCTGGGTACTCTGGCTACACCTTC
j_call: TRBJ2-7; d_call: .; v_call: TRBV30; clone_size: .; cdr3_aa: CAWSVQGRGPYEQYF; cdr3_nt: TGTGCCTGGAGTGTACAGGGCAGGGGACCCTACGAGCAGTACTTC
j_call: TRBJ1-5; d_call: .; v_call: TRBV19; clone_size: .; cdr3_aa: CASRVGIGNQPQHF; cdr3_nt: TGTGCCAGTAGGGTGGGAATCGGCAATCAGCCCCAGCATTTT
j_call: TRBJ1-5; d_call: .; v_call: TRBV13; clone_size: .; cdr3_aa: CASSLAQAGNQPQHF; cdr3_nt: TGTGCCAGCAGCTTAGCACAGGCCGGCAATCAGCCCCAGCATTTT
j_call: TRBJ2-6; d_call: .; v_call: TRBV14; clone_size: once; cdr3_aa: CASSQQVGPGANVLTF; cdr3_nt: TGTGCCAGCAGCCAACAAGTAGGACCTGGGGCCAACGTCCTGACTTTC
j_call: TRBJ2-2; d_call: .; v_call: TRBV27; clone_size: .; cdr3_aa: CASSSLGGVVDTGELFF; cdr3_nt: TGTGCCAGCAGTTCGTTGGGCGGGGTGGTGGACACCGGGGAGCTGTTTTTT
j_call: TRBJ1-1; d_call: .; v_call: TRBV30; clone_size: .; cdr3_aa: CAWNENTEAFF; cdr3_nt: TGTGCCTGGAACGAAAACACTGAAGCTTTCTTT
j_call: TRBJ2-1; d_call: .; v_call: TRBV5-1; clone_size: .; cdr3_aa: CASSLGRATYSYNEQFF; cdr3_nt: TGCGCCAGCAGCTTGGGGCGGGCCACCTACTCCTACAATGAGCAGTTCTTC
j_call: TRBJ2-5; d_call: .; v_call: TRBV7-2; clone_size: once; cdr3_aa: CASSFSGRGLETQYF; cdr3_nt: TGTGCCAGCAGCTTTTCTGGGCGGGGACTGGAGACCCAGTACTTC
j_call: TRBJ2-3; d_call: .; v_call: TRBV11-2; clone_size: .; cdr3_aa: CASSLGPSTDTQYF; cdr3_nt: TGTGCCAGCAGCTTAGGACCATCAACAGATACGCAGTATTTT
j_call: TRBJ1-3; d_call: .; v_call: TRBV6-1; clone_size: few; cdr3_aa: CASSEGARGNTIYF; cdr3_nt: TGTGCCAGCAGTGAAGGGGCGCGGGGAAACACCATATATTTT
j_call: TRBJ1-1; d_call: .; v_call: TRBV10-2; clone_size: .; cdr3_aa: CASSAQGGNTEAFF; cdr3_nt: TGCGCCAGCAGCGCACAGGGTGGGAACACTGAAGCTTTCTTT
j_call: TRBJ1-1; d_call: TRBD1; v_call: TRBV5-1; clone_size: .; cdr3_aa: CASRQDRGTEAFF; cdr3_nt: TGCGCCAGCAGACAAGACAGGGGGACTGAAGCTTTCTTT